These T cell receptor beta chains were read from a single sample in a study of T cell repertoires in cytomegalovirus infection. TCRdb reprocessed the reads via MiXCR and lists one record per CDR3 protein. The sample holds under 250,000 distinct CDR3 sequences, roughly an eighth seen once. Sample: PBMCs. The receptors stem from a human donor in good health (CMV status not recorded). Some clones in this sample may be carry-over from other donors' samples. Each CDR3 is given with its conserved first and last residue. D genes are given only for firm matches. For some rows the clone size is stated as once, few or many, or as a class when expanded; others skip it.

TRBV6-5,TRBD1,NA,TRBJ1-2,CASSTGQGRSGYTF,TGTGCCAGCAGCACGGGACAGGGGAGGAGTGGCTACACCTTC
TRBV28,TRBD1,NA,TRBJ1-2,CASSLGGGDYGYTF,TGTGCCAGCAGTTTAGGAGGGGGCGATTATGGCTACACCTTC
TRBV14,NA,few,TRBJ2-4,CASSHGVKQNIQYF,TGTGCCAGCAGCCACGGGGTAAAGCAGAACATTCAGTACTTC
TRBV20-1,NA,NA,TRBJ1-2,CSARELDRYTF,TGCAGTGCTAGAGAACTGGATCGCTACACCTTC
TRBV5-1,NA,NA,TRBJ2-2,CASSLAEGRGELFF,TGCGCCAGCAGCTTGGCCGAAGGGCGCGGGGAGCTGTTTTTT
TRBV19,NA,NA,TRBJ2-6,CASSIPEAGANVLTF,TGTGCCAGTAGTATACCAGAAGCTGGGGCCAACGTCCTGACTTTC
TRBV7-9,NA,many,TRBJ2-1,CASSLGLAEQFF,TGTGCCAGCAGTTTGGGGCTAGCGGAGCAGTTCTTC
TRBV7-2,NA,many,TRBJ2-6,CASSPTTVPGANVLTF,TGTGCCAGCAGCCCTACGACCGTACCTGGGGCCAACGTCCTGACTTTC
TRBV5-4,NA,few,TRBJ2-3,CASSFDRADTQYF,TGTGCCAGCAGCTTTGATAGAGCAGATACGCAGTATTTT
TRBV7-2,TRBD1,many,TRBJ2-7,CASSRDRVSYEQYF,TGTGCCAGCAGCCGGGACAGGGTTTCCTACGAGCAGTACTTC
TRBV5-1,NA,many,TRBJ1-1,CASSFDPVGTEAFF,TGCGCCAGCAGCTTCGACCCTGTAGGCACTGAAGCTTTCTTT
TRBV4-3,NA,many,TRBJ1-2,CASSQDRTNYGYTF,TGCGCCAGCAGCCAAGACAGGACTAACTATGGCTACACCTTC
TRBV28,NA,many,TRBJ2-7,CASSSPGTAYEQYF,TGTGCCAGCAGTTCCCCGGGCACAGCCTACGAGCAGTACTTC
TRBV11-2,NA,few,TRBJ2-1,CASSLQGMGGNEQFF,TGTGCCAGCAGCTTACAGGGCATGGGGGGCAATGAGCAGTTCTTC
TRBV7-2,NA,many,TRBJ2-5,CASSPPPIRETQYF,TGTGCCAGCAGCCCCCCCCCCATTCGAGAGACCCAGTACTTC
TRBV7-2,NA,many,TRBJ1-1,CASSLEAGMNTEAFF,TGTGCCAGCAGCTTAGAAGCAGGGATGAACACTGAAGCTTTCTTT
TRBV7-2,NA,many,TRBJ2-2,CASSRDRDTGELFF,TGTGCCAGCAGCAGGGACCGAGACACCGGGGAGCTGTTTTTT
TRBV29-1,NA,many,TRBJ2-2,CSVAIGGELFF,TGCAGCGTCGCTATTGGCGGGGAGCTGTTTTTT
TRBV10-3,NA,NA,TRBJ1-1,CAIIVTGDNLWDTEAFF,TGTGCCATCATTGTCACGGGGGACAATCTATGGGACACTGAAGCTTTCTTT
TRBV7-2,TRBD2,many,TRBJ2-5,CASSFRGGTTEETQYF,TGTGCCAGCAGCTTTCGGGGGGGGACTACAGAAGAGACCCAGTACTTC
TRBV7-2,NA,many,TRBJ1-1,CASSLEGGADTEAFF,TGTGCCAGCAGCTTAGAGGGGGGGGCGGACACTGAAGCTTTCTTT
TRBV7-6,NA,many,TRBJ2-2,CASSLDPQTGELFF,TGTGCCAGCAGCTTAGACCCCCAAACCGGGGAGCTGTTTTTT
TRBV20-1,NA,few,TRBJ2-7,CSALQGTSEQYF,TGCAGTGCCCTTCAGGGGACCAGCGAGCAGTACTTC